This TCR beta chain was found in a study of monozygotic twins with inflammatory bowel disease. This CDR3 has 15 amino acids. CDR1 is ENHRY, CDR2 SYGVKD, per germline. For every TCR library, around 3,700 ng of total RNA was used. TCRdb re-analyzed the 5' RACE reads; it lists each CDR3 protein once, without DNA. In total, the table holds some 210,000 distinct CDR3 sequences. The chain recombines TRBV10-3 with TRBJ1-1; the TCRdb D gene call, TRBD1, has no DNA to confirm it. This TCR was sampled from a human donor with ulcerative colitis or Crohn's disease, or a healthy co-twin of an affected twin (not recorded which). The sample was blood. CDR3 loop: CAISFPGGKDTEAFF.